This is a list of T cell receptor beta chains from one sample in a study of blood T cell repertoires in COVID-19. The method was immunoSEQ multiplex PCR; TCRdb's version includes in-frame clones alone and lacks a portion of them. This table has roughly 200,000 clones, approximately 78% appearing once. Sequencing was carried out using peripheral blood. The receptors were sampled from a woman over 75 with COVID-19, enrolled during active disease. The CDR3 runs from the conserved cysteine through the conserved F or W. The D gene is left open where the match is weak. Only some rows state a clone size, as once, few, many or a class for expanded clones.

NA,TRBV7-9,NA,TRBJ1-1,TGTGCCAGCAGTTTTGCGGGACGGATGAACACTGAAGCTTTCTTT,CASSFAGRMNTEAFF
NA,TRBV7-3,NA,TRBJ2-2,TGTGCCAGCAGCTTTCGGGGGACCGCGAACACCGGGGAGCTGTTTTTT,CASSFRGTANTGELFF
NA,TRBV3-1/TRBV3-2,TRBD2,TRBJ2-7,TGTGCCAGCAGCCGGAGCGGGGGGGCAACCTACGAGCAGTACTTC,CASSRSGGATYEQYF
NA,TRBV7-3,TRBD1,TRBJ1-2,TGTGCCAGCAGTCAAACAGGGGGCATTCCGTATTATGGCTACACCTTC,CASSQTGGIPYYGYTF
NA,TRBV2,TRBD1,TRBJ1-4,TGTGCCAGCAGGGGGACAGGGCGGATTGAAAAACTGTTTTTT,CASRGTGRIEKLFF
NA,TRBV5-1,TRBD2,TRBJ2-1,TGCGCCAGCAAAAGCGGGAGTATCTACAATGAGCAGTTCTTC,CASKSGSIYNEQFF
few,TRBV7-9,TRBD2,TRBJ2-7,TGTGCCAGCAGCTTCGCCGGGACTAAAACCTACGAGCAGTACTTC,CASSFAGTKTYEQYF
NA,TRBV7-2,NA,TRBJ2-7,TGTGCCAGCAGCGCGTCGGGCTCCTACGAGCAGTACTTC,CASSASGSYEQYF
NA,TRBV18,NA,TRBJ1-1,TGTGCCAGCTCAGAAGGGGACACTGAAGCTTTCTTT,CASSEGDTEAFF
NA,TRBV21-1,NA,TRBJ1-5,TGTGCCAGCAGCAGGTTACAGCTCAATCAGCCCCAGCATTTT,CASSRLQLNQPQHF
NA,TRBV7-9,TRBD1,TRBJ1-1,TGTGCCAGCAGCTCTCTAACAGGGGTGGGAAGCACTGAAGCTTTCTTT,CASSSLTGVGSTEAFF
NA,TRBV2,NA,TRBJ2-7,TGTGCCAGCACCGTCCAGTACGAGCAGTACTTC,CASTVQYEQYF
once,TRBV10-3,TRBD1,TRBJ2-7,TGTGCCATCACGACCGGGACAGGCGAAACCTACGAGCAGTACTTC,CAITTGTGETYEQYF
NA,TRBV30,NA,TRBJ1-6,TGTGCCTGGAGTGTACCCGGGGGACCCCTCCACTTT,CAWSVPGGPLHF
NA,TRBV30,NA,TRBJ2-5,TGTGCTCAAGAGTTGGAGGGGGGGCCAGAGACCCAGTACTTC,CAQELEGGPETQYF
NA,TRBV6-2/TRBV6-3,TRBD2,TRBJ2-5,TGTGCCAGCAGTTACGGCGGCGGGAGGGTCCAAGAGACCCAGTACTTC,CASSYGGGRVQETQYF
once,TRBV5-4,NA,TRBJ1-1,TGTGCCAGCAGAAACTACGGGGTGAACACTGAAGCTTTCTTT,CASRNYGVNTEAFF
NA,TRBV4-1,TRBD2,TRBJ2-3,TGCGCCAGCAGGGGGACTAGAGCGGGGGCAGGAGATACGCAGTATTTT,CASRGTRAGAGDTQYF
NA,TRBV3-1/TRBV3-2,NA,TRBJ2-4,TGTGCCAGCAGCCAAGGAAACCTGAGAAACATTCAGTACTTC,CASSQGNLRNIQYF
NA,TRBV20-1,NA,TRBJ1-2,TGCAGTGCTAGTCTTCCCAGGGGAGATGGCTACACCTTC,CSASLPRGDGYTF
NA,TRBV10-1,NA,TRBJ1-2,TGCGCCAGAAAACCTGTATTTACTCACACAGGACGCTATGGCTACACCTTC,CARKPVFTHTGRYGYTF
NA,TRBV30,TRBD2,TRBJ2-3,TGTGCCTGGAGTGAGAAGCGGGGGGTCCCAGATACGCAGTATTTT,CAWSEKRGVPDTQYF
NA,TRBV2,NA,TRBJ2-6,TGTGCCTCGAAGGGGCAGGGCTCTGGGGCCAACGTCCTGACTTTC,CASKGQGSGANVLTF
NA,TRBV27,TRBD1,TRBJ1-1,TGTGCCAGCAGACCTGACAGGGCTGCTTTAGACACTGAAGCTTTCTTT,CASRPDRAALDTEAFF
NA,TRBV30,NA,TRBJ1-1,TGTGCCTGGAGTGTACTCGAGGGCCTCACTGAAGCTTTCTTT,CAWSVLEGLTEAFF
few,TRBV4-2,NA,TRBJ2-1,TGTGCCAGCAGCCAAGGAGAGACTGACCTGGCCTTTGCCGAGCAGTTCTTC,CASSQGETDLAFAEQFF
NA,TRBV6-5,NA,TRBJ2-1,TGTGCCACCTTGAAAATCCAGGGTGATGAGCAGTTCTTC,CATLKIQGDEQFF
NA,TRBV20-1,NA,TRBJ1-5,TGCAGTGCTAGTAGGGGGAGCAATCAGCCCCAGCATTTT,CSASRGSNQPQHF
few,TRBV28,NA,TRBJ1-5,TGTGCCAGCAGTTTTATCACCAGGGGCAATCAGCCCCAGCATTTT,CASSFITRGNQPQHF
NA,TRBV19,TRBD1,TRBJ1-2,TGTGCCATCCAAAAGGCGGACAGGGAAGGTGGCTACACCTTC,CAIQKADREGGYTF
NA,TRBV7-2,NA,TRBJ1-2,TGTGCCAGCAGCCCCAGGGTCGGTGGCTACACCTTC,CASSPRVGGYTF
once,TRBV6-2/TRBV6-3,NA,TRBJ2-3,TGTGCCAGCAGTTACGTCGGAGGTACGCAGTATTTT,CASSYVGGTQYF
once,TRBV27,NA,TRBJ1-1,TGTGCCAGCAGTCTCCACCGGGGTCTTCCTTTCTTT,CASSLHRGLPFF
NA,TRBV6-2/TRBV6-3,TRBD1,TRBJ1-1,TGTGCCAGCAGTTACGGGACAGGGAGAACTGAAGCTTTCTTT,CASSYGTGRTEAFF
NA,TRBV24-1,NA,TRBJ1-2,TGTGCCACCAGTGATCCAACCGGACAGTACGACGGCTACACCTTC,CATSDPTGQYDGYTF
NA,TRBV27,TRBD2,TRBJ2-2,TGTGCCAGCAGTTTCCGGACTAGCGGGGTCTATACCGGGGAGCTGTTTTTT,CASSFRTSGVYTGELFF
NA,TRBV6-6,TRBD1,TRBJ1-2,TGTGCCAGCACTGCCGACAGGGCGGGCTATGGCTACACCTTC,CASTADRAGYGYTF
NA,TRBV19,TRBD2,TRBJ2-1,TGTGCCAGTAGTATCGGACTAGCGGCCTACAATGAGCAGTTCTTC,CASSIGLAAYNEQFF
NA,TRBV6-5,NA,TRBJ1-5,TGTGCCTTAGGCGGGGGTAGGGGCAATCAGCCCCAGCATTTT,CALGGGRGNQPQHF
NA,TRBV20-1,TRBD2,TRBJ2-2,TGCAGTGCTAGTGGAAGGAGTAGCGGGGGCTCGAACACCGGGGAGCTGTTTTTT,CSASGRSSGGSNTGELFF
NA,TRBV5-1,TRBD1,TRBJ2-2,TGCGCCAGCAGCCTAACGACAGGGGTTTTTACCGGGGAGCTGTTTTTT,CASSLTTGVFTGELFF
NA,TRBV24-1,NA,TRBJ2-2,TGTGCCACCAAATCAAGCACCAGGGTTGTCGGGGAGCTGTTTTTT,CATKSSTRVVGELFF
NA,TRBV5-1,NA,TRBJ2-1,TGCGCCAGCAGCTTCAGGGGGGAATCCTTCGATGAGCAGTTCTTC,CASSFRGESFDEQFF
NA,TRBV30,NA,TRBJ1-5,TGTGCCTGCTTCTTACAGGAATTTAGCAATCAGCCCCAGCATTTT,CACFLQEFSNQPQHF
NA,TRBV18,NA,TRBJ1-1,TGTGCCAGCTCCACGGGTGGCACTGAAGCTTTCTTT,CASSTGGTEAFF
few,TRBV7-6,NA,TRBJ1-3,TGTGCCAGCAGCTTAGGACCAGGGAAAGGAAACACCATATATTTT,CASSLGPGKGNTIYF
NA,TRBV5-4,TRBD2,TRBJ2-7,TGTGCCAGCAGCACCGGACTAGCGGGGGCATACGAGCAGTACTTC,CASSTGLAGAYEQYF
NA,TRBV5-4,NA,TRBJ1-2,TGTGCCAGCAGCTTCGGGGGAACCGCGCCGTATGGCTACACCTTC,CASSFGGTAPYGYTF
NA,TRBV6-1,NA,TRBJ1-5,TGTGCCAGCAGTGAAGCAAGAGGGCTCAATCAGCCCCAGCATTTT,CASSEARGLNQPQHF
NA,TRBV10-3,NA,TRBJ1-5,TGTGCCATCAGTGAACAGGTGTTTCAGCCCCAGCATTTT,CAISEQVFQPQHF
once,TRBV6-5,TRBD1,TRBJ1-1,TGTGCCAGCAGTCCCGAGACAGGGGTTGCCACTGAAGCTTTCTTT,CASSPETGVATEAFF